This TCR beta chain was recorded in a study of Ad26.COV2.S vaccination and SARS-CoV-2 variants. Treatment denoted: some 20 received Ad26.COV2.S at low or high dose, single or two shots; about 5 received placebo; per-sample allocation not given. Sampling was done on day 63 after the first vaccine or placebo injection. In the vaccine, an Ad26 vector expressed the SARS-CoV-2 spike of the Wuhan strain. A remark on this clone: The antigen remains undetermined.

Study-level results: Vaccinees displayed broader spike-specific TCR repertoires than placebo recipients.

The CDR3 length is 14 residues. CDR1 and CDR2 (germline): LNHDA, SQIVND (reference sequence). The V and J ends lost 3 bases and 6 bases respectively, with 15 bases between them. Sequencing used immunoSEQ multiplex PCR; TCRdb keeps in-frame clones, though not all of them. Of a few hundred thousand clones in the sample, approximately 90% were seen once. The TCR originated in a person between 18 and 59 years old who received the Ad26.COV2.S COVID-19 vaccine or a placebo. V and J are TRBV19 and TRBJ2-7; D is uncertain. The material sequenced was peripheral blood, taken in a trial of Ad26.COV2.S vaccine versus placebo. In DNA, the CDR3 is TGTGCCAGTAGTATCCGGGCGCAGTACGGCGAGCAGTACTTC. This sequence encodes CASSIRAQYGEQYF.